This TCR beta chain appears in the sequencing data of a study of blood T cell repertoires in COVID-19. The wider study: Both acute and convalescent COVID-19 samples were obtained from the United States, Italy and Spain. Sample material is recorded as cDNA or gDNA derived from T cells, B-cell-depleted T cells, or PBMCs.

In the original processing: Reference gene primer amplification gave nucleated cell count estimates. Sequenced by immunoSEQ multiplex PCR; TCRdb stores in-frame clones only, minus some. Clonal size and the V and J genes are those of that table, whereas D and trimming came from the DNA. The sample holds 300,000 to 400,000 clones, approximately 85% seen once. Germline V gene lookup returns CDR1 SQVTM and CDR2 ANQGSEA. V shed 6 bases and J 7 bases; nucleotides not matched to a gene: 7. This CDR3 spans 14 amino acids. This sequence was found in a human donor in a cohort sampled during active COVID-19. Sequenced input: peripheral blood. This sequence joins TRBV29-1 and TRBJ2-3, with 13 bases matching TRBD2. The CDR3 coding sequence is TGCAGCGTGTGGACTAGCGGGGGCGCAAATACGCAGTATTTT. Amino acids: CSVWTSGGANTQYF.